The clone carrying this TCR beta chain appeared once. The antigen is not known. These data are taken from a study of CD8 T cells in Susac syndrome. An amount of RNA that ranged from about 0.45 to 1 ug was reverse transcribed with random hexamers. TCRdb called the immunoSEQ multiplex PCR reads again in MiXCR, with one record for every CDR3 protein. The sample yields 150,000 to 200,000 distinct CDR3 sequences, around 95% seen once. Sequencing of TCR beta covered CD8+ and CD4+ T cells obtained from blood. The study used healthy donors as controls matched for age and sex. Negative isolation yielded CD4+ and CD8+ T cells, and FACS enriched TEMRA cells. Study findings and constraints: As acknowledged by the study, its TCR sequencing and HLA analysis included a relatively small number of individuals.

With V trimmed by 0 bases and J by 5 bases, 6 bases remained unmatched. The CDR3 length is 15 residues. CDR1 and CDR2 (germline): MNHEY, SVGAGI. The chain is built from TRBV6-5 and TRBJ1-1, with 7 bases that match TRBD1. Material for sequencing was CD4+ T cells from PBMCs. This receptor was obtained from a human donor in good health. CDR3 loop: CASSYSTRGGTEAFF. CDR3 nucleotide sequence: TGTGCCAGCAGTTACTCGACCAGGGGGGGGACTGAAGCTTTCTTT.